This T cell receptor (beta chain) is drawn from a study of T cells in Graves' hyperthyroidism and ophthalmopathy. The source material, RNA transcripts, was used to amplify TCR beta CDR3 regions. The HTBI primer set was used in a first-round RT-PCR of the TCR CDR3. From the multiplex PCR reads, TCRdb called clonotypes with MiXCR, one entry per CDR3 protein. The sample lists approximately 600,000 distinct CDR3 sequences; over 12% were seen once. This clonotype was detected only a few times. Losses at the gene ends were 7 bases for V and 0 bases for J; bases not matched to a gene: 7. Germline assignment: CDR1 SGDLS and CDR2 YYNGEE. The CDR3 has 15 residues.

The sequencing sample was made of blood. This TCR was sampled from a woman between 18 and 30 years old with Graves' ophthalmopathy. The V call is TRBV9, the J call TRBJ1-5; 7 bases align to TRBD1. The CDR3 sequence: CASGPGTASNQPQHF. CDR3 nucleotide sequence: TGTGCCAGCGGCCCTGGGACAGCTAGCAATCAGCCCCAGCATTTT.